This record concerns one T cell receptor beta chain sequence. Which antigen it targets is not known. No base quality values were provided; no much bigger clone lies one nucleotide off. The CDR3 has 15 amino acids, counting the end cysteine and phenylalanine. Only CDR3 DNA is held: 45 bases, read in frame from base 1. The V end gives up 2 bases and the J end 5 bases, leaving 5 bases in the junction not matched to a gene. The germline V gene gives CDR1 as MNHEY and CDR2 as SVGAGI. Patients with ophthalmopathy had moderately to severely active disease, with a Clinical Activity Score of 3 or more, a NOSPECS grade of 4 or more, and a disease duration of less than 3 months. Patients with other autoimmune diseases, uncontrolled infections, pregnancy or lactation were excluded. Diagnosis was based on clinical symptoms, serum thyroxine, TRAb, thyroid ultrasound and orbital computed tomography. PBMCs were isolated from about 9.1 ml of fresh peripheral blood by Ficoll-Paque density gradient centrifugation. Total RNA was extracted using Trizol reagent, and RNA quality was checked on an Agilent 2100 Bioanalyzer.

For repertoire sequencing, TCR beta CDR3 regions were amplified from RNA transcripts. The first round of RT-PCR was done with HTBI primers and the Qiagen OneStep RT-PCR kit, and was followed by a second round of multiplex PCR, then size selection and purification. Libraries were sequenced paired-end with 100 bp reads on an Illumina HiSeq2000. Concerning the study's data processing: SOAPnuke was used for read processing, and reads with adapters, uncalled bases, a mean Phred below 15, or no exact constant-primer or identifier match were discarded. High-quality paired reads were merged with COPE v1.2.5. Each unique nucleotide sequence was defined as a clonotype, and clonotypes were aligned to IMGT TRB V, D and J references with MiTCR v1.1. The analysis was limited to V-J combinations with a frequency above 0.0001, which together covered roughly 99% of the repertoires. For each V-J combination, a TCR clonal expansion and chaos score was defined as the ratio of F50 clonal expansion to chaos observed in the TCRdist matrix. Features were reduced by Welch's t-statistics and random forest to some 13 V-J combinations, which fed a naive Bayes classifier. The Morisita-Horn index was used to measure how similar the thyroid and blood repertoires were. The public reads were reanalyzed by TCRdb: fastp trimming at Q25, MiXCR alignment, in-frame beta chains only. When rows share a CDR3 protein, they turn into one entry using the most common DNA and genes. TCRdb assigned the V and J calls; the authors' analysis was not used. The sample includes about 340,000 distinct CDR3 sequences, with roughly 15% observed a single time. The ten largest clones add up to 12% of the sample.

The data derive from a study of Graves' ophthalmopathy and Graves' hyperthyroidism (dated by TCRdb to the late 2010s). Looking at the study overall: Peripheral blood was collected before any treatment was given, at the time of initial diagnosis. Once sampling was done, hyperthyroidism patients were given methimazole at a starting dose of 30 mg daily, while ophthalmopathy patients were given high-dose intravenous methylprednisolone. To explore V-J signatures that separate ophthalmopathy from hyperthyroidism, a discovery set of about 96 patients was enrolled, consisting of 40 to 45 with ophthalmopathy and roughly 57 with stable hyperthyroidism. The independent validation cohort included approximately 19 hyperthyroidism patients plus 17 patients who later progressed from hyperthyroidism to ophthalmopathy. The study used signatures of the TCR beta repertoire to tell Graves' ophthalmopathy apart from Graves' hyperthyroidism and to predict which patients would progress to ophthalmopathy. T-cell repertoires of thyroid tissue and blood were compared in over 5 hyperthyroidism patients. In total, 135 blood samples were TCR-sequenced: 40 to 45 ophthalmopathy, approximately 80 hyperthyroidism and some 17 hyperthyroidism-to-ophthalmopathy patients.

Beyond this particular receptor, the publication reports: Most expanded thyroid clonotypes with frequency above 0.001 were also detected in blood, suggesting blood repertoires may reflect the thyroid immune response. In cross-validation, the 13-signature model distinguished ophthalmopathy from stable hyperthyroidism with less than 90% sensitivity and about 81% specificity, while in the test set the corresponding values were about 80% and 75%. In validation, the model predicted ophthalmopathy progression with more than 70% sensitivity and about 77% specificity; eleven to twelve predicted patients were CT-confirmed with GO in a median of roughly 6.8 months. No statistical method was used to set the sample size in advance, and the investigators knew which group each participant was assigned to.

The sequence joins TRBV6-5 to TRBJ2-2, with 7 central nucleotides matching TRBD1. This TCR was recovered from an adult man with Graves' ophthalmopathy. The specimen was peripheral blood. Read as DNA, the sequence is TGTGCCAGCAGTTACCTAACAGGGGATACCGGGGAGCTGTTTTTT. Its coded protein is CASSYLTGDTGELFF.